A selection of T cell receptor beta chains follows, all from one sample in a study of T cells in Graves' hyperthyroidism and ophthalmopathy. TCRdb analysed the multiplex PCR reads with MiXCR anew, one entry per CDR3 protein. Found here are around 690,000 distinct CDR3 sequences, roughly a sixth of them singletons; the top ten hold about a sixth. The sample comprised blood. Every receptor here comes from a man between 50 and 59 years old with Graves' hyperthyroidism. The CDR3 runs from the conserved cysteine through the conserved F or W. The order of the fields is J gene, CDR3 length, V gene, CDR3 protein.

TRBJ1-3 14 TRBV7-9 CASSWDRGEDTIYF
TRBJ1-1 14 TRBV6-1 CASTRDSSRTEAFF
TRBJ1-4 15 TRBV20-1 CSASPFDRGDEKLFF
TRBJ1-1 13 TRBV9 CASSVGGGGEAFF
TRBJ2-7 11 TRBV27 CASSTSYEQYF
TRBJ2-5 16 TRBV2 CASKIGLAGEGETQYF
TRBJ2-1 15 TRBV2 CASSEWYHPNNEQFF
TRBJ2-7 13 TRBV7-9 CATGISPSYEQYF
TRBJ1-3 12 TRBV30 CAWIDSHYTIHF
TRBJ2-7 13 TRBV27 CASSLMIGDEQYF
TRBJ2-1 15 TRBV6-2/TRBV6-3 CASSYVMGRNNEQFF
TRBJ2-5 16 TRBV12-3/TRBV12-4 CASSLLAGGPQETQYF
TRBJ1-5 14 TRBV11-2 CASSSLGVNQPQHF
TRBJ1-2 13 TRBV28 CASSLQDPYGYTF
TRBJ1-2 14 TRBV10-3 CAITRDRADYGYTF
TRBJ1-6 13 TRBV12-3/TRBV12-4 CASRDRFGSPLHF
TRBJ1-2 12 TRBV12-3/TRBV12-4 CASTLEVNGYTF
TRBJ1-1 14 TRBV14 CASSQQGRSAEAFF
TRBJ2-7 16 TRBV6-1 CASSESVWDRAYEQYF
TRBJ2-7 16 TRBV18 CASSLLPGTGQGEQYF
TRBJ1-2 16 TRBV6-5 CASSYSAGGYPYGYTF
TRBJ2-7 13 TRBV7-2 CASSLAGRYEQYF
TRBJ2-5 14 TRBV7-8 CASSFDTYQETQYF
TRBJ1-1 15 TRBV20-1 CSARPEGWSATEAFF
TRBJ1-6 15 TRBV9 CASSARAGQNSPLHF
TRBJ1-1 13 TRBV12-3/TRBV12-4 CASSSPGHTEAFF
TRBJ2-7 16 TRBV10-1 CASSEFEASSSYEQYF
TRBJ2-5 13 TRBV28 CASSRTSGGTQYF
TRBJ2-1 13 TRBV27 CASSLSRANEQFF
TRBJ1-1 14 TRBV27 CASSFYEGFTEAFF
TRBJ2-1 16 TRBV5-1 CASSGTLAGGRHEQFF
TRBJ1-2 14 TRBV5-1 CASSLANGRAGYTF
TRBJ1-1 12 TRBV20-1 CSVGRANTEAFF
TRBJ2-6 15 TRBV10-3 CAISETYGLANVPTF
TRBJ1-2 12 TRBV10-3 CASSLAGPGYTF
TRBJ1-1 13 TRBV19 CASSMGMNTEAFF
TRBJ2-7 19 TRBV20-1 CSARQHTGLASGKSYEQYF
TRBJ1-5 14 TRBV28 CASSLWQGVQPQHF
TRBJ2-7 15 TRBV20-1 CSASRAGALLNEQYF
TRBJ1-5 12 TRBV20-1 CSASTGGQPQHF
TRBJ1-2 12 TRBV6-2/TRBV6-3 CASTGGSLGYTF
TRBJ2-1 14 TRBV20-1 CSARAGGPLNEQFF
TRBJ2-7 14 TRBV13 CASSTRGKMYEQYF
TRBJ1-1 12 TRBV5-1 CASSLVSEKAFF